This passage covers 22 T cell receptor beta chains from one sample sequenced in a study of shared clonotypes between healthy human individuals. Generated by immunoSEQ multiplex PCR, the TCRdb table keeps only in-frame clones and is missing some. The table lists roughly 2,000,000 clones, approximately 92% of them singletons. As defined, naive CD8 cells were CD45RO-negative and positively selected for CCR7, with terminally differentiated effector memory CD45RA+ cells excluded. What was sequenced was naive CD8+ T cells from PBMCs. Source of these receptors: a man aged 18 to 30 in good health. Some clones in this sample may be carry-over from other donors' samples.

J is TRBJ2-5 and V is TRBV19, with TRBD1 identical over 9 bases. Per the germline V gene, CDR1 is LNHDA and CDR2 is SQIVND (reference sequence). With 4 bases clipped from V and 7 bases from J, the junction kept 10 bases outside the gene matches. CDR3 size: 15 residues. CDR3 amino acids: CASSKQGAGQGTQYF. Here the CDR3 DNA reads TGTGCCAGTAGTAAACAGGGGGCCGGGCAGGGGACCCAGTACTTC.

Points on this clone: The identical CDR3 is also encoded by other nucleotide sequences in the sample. CDR3 sequence reads: CASSFGGPSYEQYF. Written as DNA, the CDR3 is TGTGCCAGCAGCTTCGGGGGACCGAGTTACGAGCAGTACTTC. The rearrangement uses TRBV5-6 and TRBJ2-7; a possible D gene is TRBD2 (6 bases). The CDR3 has 14 amino acids. Trimming took off 2 bases at V and 4 bases at J, with 13 bases between the two ends. Germline assignment: CDR1 SGHDT and CDR2 YYEEEE.

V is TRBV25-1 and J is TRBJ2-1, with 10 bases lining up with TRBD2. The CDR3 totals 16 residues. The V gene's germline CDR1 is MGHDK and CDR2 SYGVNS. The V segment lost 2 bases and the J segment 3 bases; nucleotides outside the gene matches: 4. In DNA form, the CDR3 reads TGTGCCAGCAGTGAACGAGCTAGCGGGGGCTACAATGAGCAGTTCTTC. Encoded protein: CASSERASGGYNEQFF.

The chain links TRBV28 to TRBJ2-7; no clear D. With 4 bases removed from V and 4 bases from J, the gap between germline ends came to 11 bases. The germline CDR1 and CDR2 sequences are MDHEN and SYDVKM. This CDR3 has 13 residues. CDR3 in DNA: TGTGCCAGCAGTTCCGCTTTGGGGTACGAGCAGTACTTC. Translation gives CASSSALGYEQYF.

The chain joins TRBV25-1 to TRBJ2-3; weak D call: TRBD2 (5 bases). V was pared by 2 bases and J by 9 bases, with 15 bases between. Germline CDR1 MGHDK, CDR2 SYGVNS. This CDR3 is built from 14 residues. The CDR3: CASSEERALGTQYF. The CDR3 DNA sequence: TGTGCCAGCAGTGAAGAGAGGGCTCTCGGGACGCAGTATTTT.

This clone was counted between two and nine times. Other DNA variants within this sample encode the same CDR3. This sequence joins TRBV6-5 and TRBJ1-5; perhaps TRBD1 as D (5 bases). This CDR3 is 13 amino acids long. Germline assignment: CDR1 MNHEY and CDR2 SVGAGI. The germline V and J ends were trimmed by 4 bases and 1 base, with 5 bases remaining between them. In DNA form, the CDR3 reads TGTGCCAGCAGTTGGGACAGCAATCAGCCCCAGCATTTT. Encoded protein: CASSWDSNQPQHF.

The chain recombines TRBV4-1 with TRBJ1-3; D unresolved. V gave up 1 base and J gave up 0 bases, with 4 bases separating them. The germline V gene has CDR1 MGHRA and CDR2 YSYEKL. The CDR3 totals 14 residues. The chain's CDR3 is CASSQVPSGNTIYF. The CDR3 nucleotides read TGCGCCAGCAGCCAAGTACCCTCTGGAAACACCATATATTTT.

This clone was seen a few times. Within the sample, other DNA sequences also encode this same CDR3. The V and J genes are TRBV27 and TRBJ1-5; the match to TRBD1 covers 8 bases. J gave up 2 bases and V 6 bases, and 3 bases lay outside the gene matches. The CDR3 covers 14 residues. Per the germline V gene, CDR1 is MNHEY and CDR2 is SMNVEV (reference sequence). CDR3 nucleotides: TGTGCCAGCAGGACAGGGGAAGGCAATCAGCCCCAGCATTTT. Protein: CASRTGEGNQPQHF.

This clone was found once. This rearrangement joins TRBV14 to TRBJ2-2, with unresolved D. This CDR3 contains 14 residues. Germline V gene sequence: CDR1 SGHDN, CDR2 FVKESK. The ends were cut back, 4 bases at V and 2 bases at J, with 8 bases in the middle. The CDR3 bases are TGTGCCAGCAGCCTTAGACTCAACACCGGGGAGCTGTTTTTT. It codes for CASSLRLNTGELFF.

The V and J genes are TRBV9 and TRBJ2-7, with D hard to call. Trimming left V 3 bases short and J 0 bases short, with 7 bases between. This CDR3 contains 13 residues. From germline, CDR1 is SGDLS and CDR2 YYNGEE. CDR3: CASSAVSSYEQYF. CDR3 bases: TGTGCCAGCAGCGCGGTGAGCTCCTACGAGCAGTACTTC.

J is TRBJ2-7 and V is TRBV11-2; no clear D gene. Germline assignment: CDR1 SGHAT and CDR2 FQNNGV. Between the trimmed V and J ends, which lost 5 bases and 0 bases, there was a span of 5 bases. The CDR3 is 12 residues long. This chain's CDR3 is CASSDASYEQYF. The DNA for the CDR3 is TGTGCCAGCAGCGACGCCTCCTACGAGCAGTACTTC.

The CDR3 DNA follows: TGTGCCAGCAACTACGGATTCATTCCGTATTTT. It yields the protein CASNYGFIPYF. The chain couples TRBV7-9 to TRBJ2-3; D is unclear. This CDR3 comprises 11 residues. CDR1 and CDR2 (germline): SEHNR, FQNEAQ (reference sequence). Trimming pared 7 bases from V and 14 bases from J, leaving 16 bases between.

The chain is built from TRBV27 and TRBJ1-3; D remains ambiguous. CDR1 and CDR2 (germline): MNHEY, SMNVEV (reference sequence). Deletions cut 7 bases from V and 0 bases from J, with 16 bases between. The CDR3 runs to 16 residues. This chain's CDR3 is CASTWKGRSSGNTIYF. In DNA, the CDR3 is TGTGCCAGCACATGGAAGGGCAGGAGCTCTGGAAACACCATATATTTT.

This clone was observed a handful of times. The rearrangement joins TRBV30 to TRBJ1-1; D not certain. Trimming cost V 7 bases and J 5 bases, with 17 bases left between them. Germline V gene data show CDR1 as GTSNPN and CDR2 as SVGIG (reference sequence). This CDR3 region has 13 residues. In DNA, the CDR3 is TGTGCCTCGATGGCGGCCCTGGGGACTGAAGCTTTCTTT. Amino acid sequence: CASMAALGTEAFF.

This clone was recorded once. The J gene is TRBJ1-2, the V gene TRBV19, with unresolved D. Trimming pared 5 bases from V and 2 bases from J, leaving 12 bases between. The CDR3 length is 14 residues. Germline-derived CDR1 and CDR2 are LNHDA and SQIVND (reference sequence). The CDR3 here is CASSLYNQNYGYTF. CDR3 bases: TGTGCCAGTAGTCTATATAATCAAAACTATGGCTACACCTTC.

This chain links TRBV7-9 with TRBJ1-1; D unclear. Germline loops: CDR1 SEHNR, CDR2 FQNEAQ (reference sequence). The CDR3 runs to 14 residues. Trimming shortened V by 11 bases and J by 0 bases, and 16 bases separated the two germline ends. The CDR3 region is CAGEAGLMNTEAFF. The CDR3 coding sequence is TGTGCCGGTGAGGCCGGTCTCATGAACACTGAAGCTTTCTTT.

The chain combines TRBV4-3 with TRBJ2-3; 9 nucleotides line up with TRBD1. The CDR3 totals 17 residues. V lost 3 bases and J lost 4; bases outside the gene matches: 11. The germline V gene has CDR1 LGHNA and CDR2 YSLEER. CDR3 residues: CASSHGGTGFDPDTQYF. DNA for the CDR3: TGCGCCAGCAGCCATGGGGGGACAGGGTTTGACCCAGATACGCAGTATTTT.

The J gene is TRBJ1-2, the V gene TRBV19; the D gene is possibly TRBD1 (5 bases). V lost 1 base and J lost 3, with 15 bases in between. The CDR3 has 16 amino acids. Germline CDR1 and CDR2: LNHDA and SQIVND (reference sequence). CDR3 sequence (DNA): TGTGCCAGTAGTATAGTGCGAGAGGAGGGGTACTATGGCTACACCTTC. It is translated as CASSIVREEGYYGYTF.

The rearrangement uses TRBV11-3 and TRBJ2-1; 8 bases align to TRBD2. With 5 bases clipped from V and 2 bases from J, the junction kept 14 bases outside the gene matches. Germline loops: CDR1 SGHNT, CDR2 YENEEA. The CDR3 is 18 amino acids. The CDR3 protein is CASSPRSAGGYAYNEQFF. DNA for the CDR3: TGTGCCAGCAGCCCCCGTTCGGCGGGAGGTTATGCCTACAATGAGCAGTTCTTC.

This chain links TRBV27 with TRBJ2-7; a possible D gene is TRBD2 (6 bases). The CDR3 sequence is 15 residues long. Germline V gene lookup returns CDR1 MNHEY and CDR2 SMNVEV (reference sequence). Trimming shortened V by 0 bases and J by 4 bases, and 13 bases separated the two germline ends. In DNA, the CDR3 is TGTGCCAGCAGTTTATCCGGAGGGTGGTTGTACGAGCAGTACTTC. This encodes CASSLSGGWLYEQYF.

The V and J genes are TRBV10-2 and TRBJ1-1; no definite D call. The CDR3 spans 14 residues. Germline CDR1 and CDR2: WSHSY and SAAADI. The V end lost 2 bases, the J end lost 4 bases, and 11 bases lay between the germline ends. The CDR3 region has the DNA TGCGCCAGCAGTGAGAGGTTGGTATTCACTGAAGCTTTCTTT. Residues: CASSERLVFTEAFF.

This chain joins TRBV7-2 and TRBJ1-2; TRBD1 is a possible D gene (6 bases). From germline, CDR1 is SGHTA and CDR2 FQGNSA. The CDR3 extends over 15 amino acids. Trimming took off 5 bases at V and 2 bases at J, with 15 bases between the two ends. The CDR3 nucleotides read TGTGCCAGCAGCCGGAGGGGGGACATCAACTATGGCTACACCTTC. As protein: CASSRRGDINYGYTF.